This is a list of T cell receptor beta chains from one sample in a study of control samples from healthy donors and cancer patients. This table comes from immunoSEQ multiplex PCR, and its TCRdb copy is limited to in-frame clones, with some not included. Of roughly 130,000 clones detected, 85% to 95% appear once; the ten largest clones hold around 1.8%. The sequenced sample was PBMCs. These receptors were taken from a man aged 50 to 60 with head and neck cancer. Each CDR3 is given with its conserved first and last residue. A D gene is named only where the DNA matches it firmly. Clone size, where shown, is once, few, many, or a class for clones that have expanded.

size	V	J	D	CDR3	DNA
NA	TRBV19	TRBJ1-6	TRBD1	CATPTGGIIFSPLHF	TGTGCCACCCCGACAGGGGGCATAATCTTTTCACCCCTCCACTTT
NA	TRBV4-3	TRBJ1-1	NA	CASSQDTGRRHTEAFF	TGCGCCAGCAGCCAAGATACGGGGCGCCGGCACACTGAAGCTTTCTTT
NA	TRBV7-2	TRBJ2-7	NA	CASSLGGMGYEQYF	TGTGCCAGCAGCTTAGGGGGCATGGGTTACGAGCAGTACTTC
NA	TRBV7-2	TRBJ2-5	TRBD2	CASSSKRGAMETQYF	TGTGCCAGCAGCTCGAAGCGGGGGGCAATGGAGACCCAGTACTTC
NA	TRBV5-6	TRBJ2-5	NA	CASSLTLKETQYF	TGTGCCAGCAGCTTGACTCTTAAAGAGACCCAGTACTTC
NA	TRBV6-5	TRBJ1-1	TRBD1	CASRRQGAAMTEAFF	TGTGCCAGCAGAAGACAGGGGGCGGCCATGACTGAAGCTTTCTTT
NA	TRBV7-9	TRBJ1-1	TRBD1	CASSPRQGNTEAFF	TGTGCCAGCAGCCCCAGACAGGGGAACACTGAAGCTTTCTTT
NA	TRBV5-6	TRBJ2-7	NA	CASTLRGSRYEQYF	TGTGCCAGCACCCTACGGGGGTCCCGCTACGAGCAGTACTTC
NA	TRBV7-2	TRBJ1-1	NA	CASSLGQNTEAFF	TGTGCCAGCAGCTTAGGACAGAACACTGAAGCTTTCTTT
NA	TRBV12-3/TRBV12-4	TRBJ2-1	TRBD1	CASSVQGNEQFF	TGTGCCAGCAGTGTACAGGGGAATGAGCAGTTCTTC
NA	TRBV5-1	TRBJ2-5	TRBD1	CASSTPGQGRQTQYF	TGCGCCAGCAGCACTCCGGGACAGGGGAGGCAGACCCAGTACTTC
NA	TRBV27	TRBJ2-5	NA	CASSGGETQYF	TGTGCCAGCAGTGGCGGGGAGACCCAGTACTTC
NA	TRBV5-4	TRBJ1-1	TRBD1	CASGRGQGGTEAFF	TGTGCCAGCGGTCGCGGACAGGGCGGCACTGAAGCTTTCTTT
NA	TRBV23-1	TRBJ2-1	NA	CARLPEGVNEQFF	TGCGCCAGGCTACCGGAGGGGGTCAATGAGCAGTTCTTC
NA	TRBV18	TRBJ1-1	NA	CASSVRDPRGENTEAFF	TGTGCCAGCTCAGTTAGAGACCCCAGGGGCGAGAACACTGAAGCTTTCTTT
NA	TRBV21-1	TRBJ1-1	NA	CASSKGIWGFEAFF	TGTGCCAGCAGCAAGGGGATTTGGGGGTTTGAGGCTTTCTTT
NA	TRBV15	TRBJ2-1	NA	CATSRLQGYEQFF	TGTGCCACCAGTAGGCTTCAGGGATATGAGCAGTTCTTC
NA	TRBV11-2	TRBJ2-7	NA	CASSSGHLNEQYF	TGTGCCAGCAGCTCAGGCCATTTAAACGAGCAGTACTTC
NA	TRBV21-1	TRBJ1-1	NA	CASSKGVRGGLRTEAFF	TGTGCCAGCAGCAAAGGAGTTCGCGGGGGGCTGCGCACTGAAGCTTTCTTT
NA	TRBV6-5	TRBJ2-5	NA	CASSHARATETQYF	TGTGCCAGCAGTCACGCCCGCGCCACAGAGACCCAGTACTTC
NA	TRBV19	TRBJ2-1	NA	CASSIGLSNEQFF	TGTGCCAGTAGTATCGGACTCAGCAATGAGCAGTTCTTC
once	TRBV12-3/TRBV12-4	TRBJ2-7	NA	CASSLVKYEQYF	TGTGCCAGCAGTTTAGTTAAGTACGAGCAGTACTTC